What follows are 29 T cell receptor beta chains derived from one specimen sequenced in a study of T cell repertoires in cytomegalovirus infection. TCRdb recomputed calls from the reads with MiXCR, one row per CDR3 protein. Of 560,000 or so distinct CDR3 sequences in the sample, 16% were seen once. What was sequenced was CD8+ T cells from PBMCs. Receptors originate from a human donor in good health (CMV status not recorded). Some clones in this sample may be carry-over from other donors' samples.

This clonotype showed up many times. The chain recombines TRBV7-8 with TRBJ1-1; D remains ambiguous. Trimming removed 1 base at V and 10 bases at J, with 19 bases between. The germline V gene encodes CDR1 SGHVS and CDR2 FQNEAQ. The CDR3 contains 15 residues. The CDR3 DNA sequence: TGTGCCAGCAGCTTAGATGCAGTTAGGATATCGGGAGCTTTCTTT. It codes for CASSLDAVRISGAFF.

V gene TRBV29-1 combines with J gene TRBJ1-1, with a weak D call TRBD1 (5 bases). This CDR3 is 12 amino acids long. Germline V gene data show CDR1 as SQVTM and CDR2 as ANQGSEA. With 5 bases removed from V and 5 bases from J, the gap between germline ends came to 12 bases. Written as DNA, the CDR3 is TGCAGCGTTAACCCGGAGGGGACTGAAGCTTTCTTT. Residues: CSVNPEGTEAFF.

For this clonotype: The junction and the germline gene differ at one end; a read error may be behind it. The chain carries TRBV5-4 and TRBJ2-1; possible D gene TRBD2, 6 bases. Germline assignment: CDR1 SGHNT and CDR2 YYREEE (reference sequence). CDR3 size: 13 residues. The CDR3 here is CASSSGVALEQCF. CDR3 DNA: TGTGCCAGCAGTTCGGGGGTAGCTCTTGAGCAGTGTTTC.

This clonotype was seen ten or more times. The chain combines TRBV4-1 with TRBJ2-3; 8 bases are a match to TRBD2. Per the germline V gene, CDR1 is MGHRA and CDR2 is YSYEKL. There are 16 residues in the CDR3. The V and J ends lost 3 bases and 6 bases, in that order; junction bases with no gene match: 11. CDR3 nucleotide sequence: TGCGCCAGCAGCCAGTTGGTAACGGGGGGGCCCGATACGCAGTATTTT. This sequence encodes CASSQLVTGGPDTQYF.

This clonotype was picked up many times. The rearrangement joins TRBV12-3 or TRBV12-4 to TRBJ1-4, with TRBD1 matching 7 bases. The CDR3 has 15 residues. The V segment lost 6 bases and the J segment 0 bases; nucleotides outside the gene matches: 4. The CDR3 sequence: CASRIQGSTNEKLFF. The CDR3 nucleotides are TGTGCCAGCAGGATACAGGGGTCAACTAATGAAAAACTGTTTTTT.

A remark on this clonotype: This clone may be a read error of a much larger clone one base away. In DNA, the CDR3 is TGTGCCAGCAGCACCTTACTAGCGGAAGATACCGGGGAGCTGTTTTTT. Translation gives CASSTLLAEDTGELFF. This chain links TRBV7-3 with TRBJ2-2; 8 bases are a match to TRBD2. This CDR3 is built from 16 residues. J lost 5 bases, V lost 5 bases, and 10 bases had no gene match. CDR1 is SGHTA, CDR2 FQGTGA, per germline.

The chain carries TRBV6-6 and TRBJ1-6; D is undetermined. Germline V gene lookup returns CDR1 MNHNY and CDR2 SVGAGI (reference sequence). Trimming shortened V by 0 bases and J by 7 bases, and 10 bases separated the two germline ends. This CDR3 region has 15 residues. CDR3 residues: CASSYSQRVNSPLHF. The CDR3 nucleotides read TGTGCCAGCAGTTACTCGCAAAGGGTCAATTCACCCCTCCACTTT.

The sample holds many counts of this clonotype. V gene TRBV6-1 combines with J gene TRBJ1-2; TRBD1 aligns across 9 bases. V shed 5 bases, J shed 6 bases, and the junction held 7 bases outside the gene matches. The germline V gene has CDR1 MNHNS and CDR2 SASEGT. The CDR3 totals 14 residues. CDR3 amino acids: CASSPQGAWDGYTF. For the CDR3, the DNA is TGTGCCAGCAGTCCACAGGGGGCGTGGGATGGCTACACCTTC.

This clonotype was counted at least ten times. The CDR3 is CASSSGTGISSAEAFF. The CDR3 nucleotides are TGTGCCAGCAGCTCCGGGACAGGGATTTCAAGCGCTGAAGCTTTCTTT. The chain couples TRBV11-2 to TRBJ1-1, with TRBD1 identical over 9 bases. This CDR3 spans 16 amino acids. Germline CDR1 is SGHAT and CDR2 is FQNNGV. The V gene end was trimmed by 4 bases and the J gene end by 6 bases; junction bases not matched to a gene: 12.

This clonotype was seen a few times. This chain uses TRBV19 with TRBJ1-1, with 7 nucleotides matching TRBD1. Germline loops: CDR1 LNHDA, CDR2 SQIVND (reference sequence). CDR3 length equals 15 residues. The V segment lost 3 bases and the J segment 3 bases; nucleotides outside the gene matches: 7. CDR3 coding DNA: TGTGCCAGTAGTATCGCGCTTACAGGGGACACTGAAGCTTTCTTT. This encodes CASSIALTGDTEAFF. Full variable domain (rest looked up from reference TRBV19 and TRBJ1-1): DGGITQSPKYLFRKEGQNVTLSCEQNLNHDAMYWYRQDPGQGLRLIYYSQIVNDFQKGDIAEGYSVSREKKESFPLTVTSAQKNPTAFYLCASSIALTGDTEAFFGQGTRLTVV.

This clonotype appeared many times. The chain recombines TRBV7-8 with TRBJ2-7; D gene unclear. CDR3 size: 12 residues. V was pared by 2 bases and J by 7 bases, with 9 bases between. CDR1 is SGHVS and CDR2 is FQNEAQ in the germline V gene. The chain's CDR3 is CASSLIQEEQYF. CDR3 in DNA: TGTGCCAGCAGCTTAATTCAAGAAGAGCAGTACTTC.

This clonotype turned up a few times. V is TRBV28 and J is TRBJ2-3; D unresolved. Germline assignment: CDR1 MDHEN and CDR2 SYDVKM. The length of the CDR3 is 17 residues. V was clipped by 4 bases and J by 4 bases, with 21 bases between them. This CDR3 reads CASSSRTFSSRADTQYF. The DNA of the CDR3 is TGTGCCAGCAGTTCCCGGACCTTCTCCTCCCGAGCAGATACGCAGTATTTT.

Written as DNA, the CDR3 is TGTGCCAGCAGCCAAGATGGTGTCGGGGCAGGTTCCTACGAGCAGTACTTC. As protein: CASSQDGVGAGSYEQYF. This chain uses TRBV4-2 with TRBJ2-7; D could derive from TRBD1 or TRBD2 (5 bases each). The V and J ends lost 0 bases and 1 base respectively, with 16 bases between them. CDR3 size: 17 residues. Germline V gives CDR1 LGHNA, CDR2 YNFKEQ.

This clonotype was seen many times. The chain couples TRBV7-9 to TRBJ1-2; D is possibly TRBD1 (5 bases). The CDR3 is made up of 12 amino acids. Germline CDR1 and CDR2: SEHNR and FQNEAQ (reference sequence). V shed 3 bases and J shed 8 bases, with 10 bases lying between them. CDR3 protein: CASSLGPRGYTF. The CDR3 nucleotides read TGTGCCAGCAGCTTGGGGCCTAGGGGCTACACCTTC.

This clonotype was counted between two and nine times. The CDR3, as DNA: TGTGCCAGCACCCTGGACGCGGATCGTAGCAATCAGCCCCAGCATTTT. Its translation is CASTLDADRSNQPQHF. This chain connects TRBV5-6 to TRBJ1-5, with D unresolved. The CDR3 has 16 amino acids. Germline V gene data show CDR1 as SGHDT and CDR2 as YYEEEE. With 6 bases removed from V and 0 bases from J, the gap between germline ends came to 16 bases.

The chain combines TRBV12-3 or TRBV12-4 with TRBJ1-2, with D possibly being TRBD1 (6 bases). The germline V and J ends were trimmed by 2 bases and 8 bases, with 12 bases remaining between them. The CDR3 loop spans 13 amino acids. The CDR3 DNA sequence: TGTGCCAGCAGTTTAAAGTGGGGGCTAGGCTACACCTTC. Translating it yields CASSLKWGLGYTF.

This clonotype was seen repeatedly, ten times or more. This chain uses TRBV12-3 or TRBV12-4 with TRBJ2-3; no firm D call. CDR3 size: 13 residues. V lost 3 bases, J lost 2 bases, and 6 bases lay in between. The DNA of the CDR3 is TGTGCCAGCAGTTTCAGTCACACAGATACGCAGTATTTT. Translating gives CASSFSHTDTQYF.

The chain combines TRBV19 with TRBJ2-1; the D gene is possibly TRBD1 (6 bases). The CDR3 contains 14 residues. Germline-derived CDR1 and CDR2 are LNHDA and SQIVND (reference sequence). Between the trimmed V and J ends, which lost 3 bases and 6 bases, there was a span of 12 bases. CDR3 nucleotide sequence: TGTGCCAGTAGTATCTTAGCAGGGGCCAATGAGCAGTTCTTC. As protein: CASSILAGANEQFF.

The chain links TRBV19 to TRBJ1-2; D might be TRBD1 (5 bases). The length of the CDR3 is 15 residues. Trimming took off 1 base at V and 8 bases at J, with 17 bases between the two ends. Germline lookup yields CDR1 LNHDA and CDR2 SQIVND (reference sequence). The DNA for the CDR3 is TGTGCCAGTAGTATAGTCCGGGACGGCTTTGTAGGCTACACCTTC. Amino acid sequence: CASSIVRDGFVGYTF.

V usage is TRBV9 and J usage is TRBJ2-7; perhaps D is TRBD1 or TRBD2 (5 bases each). The V end lost 7 bases, the J end lost 5 bases, and 19 bases lay between the germline ends. This CDR3 region has 14 residues. Germline loops: CDR1 SGDLS, CDR2 YYNGEE. The CDR3 nucleotides read TGTGCCAGCTCCCGCGTCAGGGAGTTCGACGAGCAGTACTTC. This codes for CASSRVREFDEQYF.

The chain has TRBV10-1 and TRBJ2-2, with D uncertain. The CDR3 spans 13 residues. The V and J ends lost 5 bases and 1 base respectively, with 5 bases between them. Per the germline V gene, CDR1 is WNHNN and CDR2 is SYGVQD (reference sequence). The CDR3 sequence is CASSRQNTGELFF. The CDR3 DNA is TGCGCCAGCAGTCGACAGAACACCGGGGAGCTGTTTTTT.

This clonotype was detected ten times or more. Here the CDR3 reads CASSLSRPYEQYF. DNA for the CDR3: TGTGCCAGCAGCTTGTCCAGGCCGTACGAGCAGTACTTC. The V and J genes are TRBV7-9 and TRBJ2-7; no clear D. Trimming took off 3 bases at V and 4 bases at J, with 10 bases between the two ends. Germline V gene data show CDR1 as SEHNR and CDR2 as FQNEAQ (reference sequence). The length of the CDR3 is 13 residues.

With respect to this clonotype: The germline gene is not matched at one end of the junction; a read error may be the cause. The rearrangement joins TRBV10-2 to TRBJ2-1; 10 positions match TRBD2. The CDR3 spans 16 residues. CDR1 is WSHSY and CDR2 is SAAADI in the germline V gene. CDR3 bases: TGCGCCAGCAGGGAAAGACTAGCGGGCTCCCACAATGAGCAGTTCTTC. Residues: CASRERLAGSHNEQFF.

This sequence joins TRBV19 and TRBJ2-1; TRBD2 matches 7 bases. V gave up 6 bases and J gave up 4 bases; unmatched junction bases: 6. This CDR3 contains 14 residues. In germline, CDR1 is LNHDA, CDR2 SQIVND (reference sequence). In nucleotides, the CDR3 is TGTGCCAGTAGGGGGACTATCAAATACAATGAGCAGTTCTTC. It specifies CASRGTIKYNEQFF.

The chain combines TRBV18 with TRBJ2-3; 8 bases are a match to TRBD1. With V trimmed by 0 bases and J by 2 bases, 4 bases remained unmatched. The CDR3 spans 16 residues. Per germline, CDR1 KGHSH and CDR2 LQKENI. This CDR3 is CASSPPQGAITDTQYF. The DNA of the CDR3 is TGTGCCAGCTCACCACCGCAGGGGGCCATCACAGATACGCAGTATTTT. The whole variable domain, remainder taken from reference TRBV18 and TRBJ2-3, is NAGVMQNPRHLVRRRGQEARLRCSPMKGHSHVYWYRQLPEEGLKFMVYLQKENIIDESGMPKERFSAEFPKEGPSILRIQQVVRGDSAAYFCASSPPQGAITDTQYFGPGTRLTVL.

The chain joins TRBV19 to TRBJ2-3, with D perhaps matching TRBD1 (5 bases). Germline CDR1 and CDR2: LNHDA and SQIVND (reference sequence). The CDR3 length is 14 residues. With 5 bases removed from V and 1 base from J, the gap between germline ends came to 10 bases. CDR3 amino acids: CASSVGHGTDTQYF. As DNA, the CDR3 is TGTGCCAGTAGTGTAGGACATGGCACAGATACGCAGTATTTT.

This clonotype was detected ten times or more. Here the CDR3 reads CASSFRGTSVYNEQFF. CDR3 nucleotides: TGTGCCAGCAGTTTCCGCGGGACTAGCGTATACAATGAGCAGTTCTTC. The chain couples TRBV27 to TRBJ2-1, with TRBD2 matching over 10 bases. CDR3 length: 16 amino acids. The germline CDR1 and CDR2 sequences are MNHEY and SMNVEV (reference sequence). V lost 3 bases to trimming and J lost 4 bases; unmatched junction nucleotides: 6.

In this sample, this clonotype turned up a few times. The chain links TRBV29-1 to TRBJ1-1, with 8 bases identical to TRBD1. The CDR3 is 15 residues long. Looked up from germline, CDR1 is SQVTM and CDR2 is ANQGSEA. V was pared by 4 bases and J by 9 bases, with 16 bases of the junction left unmatched. DNA for the CDR3: TGCAGCGTTGGATCCTCAATTGGGACAGGTCGCAAAGCTTTCTTT. It translates to CSVGSSIGTGRKAFF.

The table lists this clonotype with many counts. DNA of the CDR3: TGTGCCAGTAGTATAAGGTCAGGTTACAATCAGCCCCAGCATTTT. The encoded protein is CASSIRSGYNQPQHF. V usage is TRBV19 and J usage is TRBJ1-5; D unclear. The ends were cut back, 2 bases at V and 3 bases at J, with 11 bases in the middle. The CDR3 totals 15 residues. CDR1 LNHDA and CDR2 SQIVND come from the germline V gene (reference sequence). The full variable domain, with the rest looked up from reference TRBV19 and TRBJ1-5, is DGGITQSPKYLFRKEGQNVTLSCEQNLNHDAMYWYRQDPGQGLRLIYYSQIVNDFQKGDIAEGYSVSREKKESFPLTVTSAQKNPTAFYLCASSIRSGYNQPQHFGDGTRLSIL.